The T cell receptor (beta chain) under discussion was sequenced for a study of cytomegalovirus exposure and HLA in healthy donors. Study results and limitations: Based on reports, TCR beta sequences accurately predicted HLA-A and HLA-B alleles for most subjects. It was taken for granted in presence/absence analyses that sequencing depth across donors was roughly uniform. Being indistinguishable, some V segments were excluded, TRBV6-2 and TRBV6-3 among them. Association of 15,000 to 20,000 TCR beta sequences with HLA alleles was found at 0.05 false discovery rate in a later analysis.

V lost 4 bases and J lost 4; bases outside the gene matches: 4. The CDR3 has 16 amino acids. Germline V gene sequence: CDR1 LNHDA, CDR2 SQIVND (reference sequence). With respect to this clone: Its antigen is currently unknown.

The PCR ran on 60 Vbeta and 13 Jbeta primers. Some clones are missing from TCRdb's copy, which holds only in-frame ones; the method was immunoSEQ multiplex PCR. The sample contains some 120,000 clones, more than 75% of which appear only once. This TCR was recovered from a man aged 40-49 years in good health and CMV-seronegative. The sequenced sample consisted of PBMCs. The chain employs TRBV19 and TRBJ2-3, with 14 bases fitting TRBD2. The chain's CDR3 is CASSSVTSGGADTQYF. The CDR3, as DNA: TGTGCCAGTAGTAGCGTGACTAGCGGGGGGGCAGATACGCAGTATTTT. Looking up the rest from reference TRBV19 and TRBJ2-3 gives the full variable domain: DGGITQSPKYLFRKEGQNVTLSCEQNLNHDAMYWYRQDPGQGLRLIYYSQIVNDFQKGDIAEGYSVSREKKESFPLTVTSAQKNPTAFYLCASSSVTSGGADTQYFGPGTRLTVL.